Each of the 5 T cell receptor beta chains below was sequenced from the same sample in a study of Ad26.COV2.S vaccination and SARS-CoV-2 variants. Treatment in this sample: over 15 received Ad26.COV2.S at low or high dose, single or two shots; roughly five received placebo; per-sample allocation not given. Samples came from day 63 after the first vaccine or placebo injection. The repertoire was sequenced with immunoSEQ multiplex PCR; TCRdb's copy has only in-frame clones and lacks some. The top ten hold under 2% of the sample, which has nearly 400,000 clones, about 89% seen once. Source: peripheral blood, taken in a trial of Ad26.COV2.S vaccine versus placebo. These TCRs come from a person aged 18-60 years who received the Ad26.COV2.S COVID-19 vaccine or a placebo.

The rearrangement joins TRBV11-1 to TRBJ1-6, with 8 bases that match TRBD1. The trim removed 5 bases at V and 8 bases at J, leaving 5 bases unmatched. This CDR3 is built from 14 residues. CDR1 is SGHAT and CDR2 is FQDESV in the germline V gene (reference sequence). The CDR3: CASSPDRGDSPLHF. In DNA form, the CDR3 reads TGTGCCAGCAGCCCAGACAGGGGCGATTCACCCCTCCACTTT.

The CDR3 spells CASTVAGGTGELFF. The CDR3 DNA follows: TGTGCCAGTACCGTAGCGGGAGGCACCGGGGAGCTGTTTTTT. The J gene is TRBJ2-2, the V gene TRBV19; 10 nucleotides line up with TRBD2. Losses at the gene ends were 7 bases for V and 4 bases for J; bases not matched to a gene: 3. In germline, CDR1 is LNHDA, CDR2 SQIVND (reference sequence). The CDR3 loop spans 14 amino acids.

This chain joins TRBV4-3 and TRBJ2-1, with 14 bases aligning to TRBD2. Trimming at V came to 3 bases and at J to 4 bases, leaving 2 bases not matched to a gene. This CDR3 is 16 amino acids long. Germline assignment: CDR1 LGHNA and CDR2 YSLEER. The CDR3 here is CASSQGLAGDYNEQFF. In DNA, the CDR3 is TGCGCCAGCAGCCAGGGACTAGCGGGAGATTACAATGAGCAGTTCTTC.

The gene calls are TRBV9 and TRBJ2-2, with TRBD2 matching 8 bases. CDR3 length: 15 amino acids. J gave up 7 bases and V 0 bases, and 5 bases lay outside the gene matches. Germline V gene sequence: CDR1 SGDLS, CDR2 YYNGEE. As DNA, the CDR3 is TGTGCCAGCAGCGTAGACGGGAGGGCCGACGGGGAGCTGTTTTTT. Residues: CASSVDGRADGELFF.

The chain uses TRBV19 and TRBJ2-1; D is perhaps TRBD2 (5 bases). Deletions cut 5 bases from V and 8 bases from J, with 13 bases between. The CDR3 is 13 amino acids. Germline loops: CDR1 LNHDA, CDR2 SQIVND (reference sequence). The CDR3 spells CASSSRGWHEQFF. As DNA, the CDR3 is TGTGCCAGTAGTTCCCGGGGTTGGCATGAGCAGTTCTTC.